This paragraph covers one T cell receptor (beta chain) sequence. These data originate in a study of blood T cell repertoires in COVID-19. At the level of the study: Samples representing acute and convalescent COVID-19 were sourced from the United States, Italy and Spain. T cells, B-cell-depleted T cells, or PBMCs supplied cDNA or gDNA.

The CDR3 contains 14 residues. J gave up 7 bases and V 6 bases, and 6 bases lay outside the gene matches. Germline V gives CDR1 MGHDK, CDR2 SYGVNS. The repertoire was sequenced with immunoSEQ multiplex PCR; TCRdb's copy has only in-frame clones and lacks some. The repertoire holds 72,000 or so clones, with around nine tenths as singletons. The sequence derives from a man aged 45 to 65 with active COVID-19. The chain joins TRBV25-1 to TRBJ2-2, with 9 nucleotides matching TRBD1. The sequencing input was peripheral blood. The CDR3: CASSLQGAIGELFF. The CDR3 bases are TGTGCCAGCAGCCTACAGGGGGCGATCGGGGAGCTGTTTTTT. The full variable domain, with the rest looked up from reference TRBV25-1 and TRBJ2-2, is EADIYQTPRYLVIGTGKKITLECSQTMGHDKMYWYQQDPGMELHLIHYSYGVNSTEKGDLSSESTVSRIRTEHFPLTLESARPSHTSQYLCASSLQGAIGELFFGEGSRLTVL.